Shown below are 3 T cell receptor beta chains from a single sample sequenced in a study of T cells after yellow fever vaccination. TCRdb redid the calling of the 5' RACE reads with MiXCR, one entry per CDR3 protein. Of some 350,000 distinct CDR3 sequences in the sample, roughly 12% were seen once. The starting material was PBMCs, obtained on the day of the first yellow fever vaccination. The receptors shown here come from a man younger than 35 who received the YFV17D yellow fever vaccine.

In this sample, this clonotype turned up many times. The V call is TRBV20-1, the J call TRBJ2-5; D possibly corresponds to TRBD1 (6 bases). Germline CDR1 DFQATT, CDR2 SNEGSKA (reference sequence). The CDR3 extends over 14 amino acids. V was clipped by 6 bases and J by 7 bases, with 21 bases between them. In nucleotides, the CDR3 is TGCAGTGCCCCAATGTCCACAGGGCTGGTGACCCAGTACTTC. This gives the protein CSAPMSTGLVTQYF.

J is TRBJ2-7 and V is TRBV10-3, with TRBD1 identical over 12 bases. Germline V lookup: CDR1 ENHRY, CDR2 SYGVKD. The length of the CDR3 is 14 residues. V was clipped by 4 bases and J by 7 bases; unmatched bases: 5. CDR3 DNA sequence: TGTGCCATCAGTGGGGACAGGGGGCTAGGGGAGCAGTACGTC. It is translated as CAISGDRGLGEQYV.

In its sample, this clonotype was seen a few times. The rearrangement uses TRBV6-5 and TRBJ2-5, with 10 bases aligning to TRBD1. The germline V gene has CDR1 MNHEY and CDR2 SVGAGI. The V gene end was trimmed by 3 bases and the J gene end by 8 bases; junction bases not matched to a gene: 9. There are 15 residues in the CDR3. The CDR3 protein is CASSYGPDRGGTQYF. In DNA, the CDR3 is TGTGCCAGCAGTTATGGGCCGGACAGGGGGGGAACCCAGTACTTC.